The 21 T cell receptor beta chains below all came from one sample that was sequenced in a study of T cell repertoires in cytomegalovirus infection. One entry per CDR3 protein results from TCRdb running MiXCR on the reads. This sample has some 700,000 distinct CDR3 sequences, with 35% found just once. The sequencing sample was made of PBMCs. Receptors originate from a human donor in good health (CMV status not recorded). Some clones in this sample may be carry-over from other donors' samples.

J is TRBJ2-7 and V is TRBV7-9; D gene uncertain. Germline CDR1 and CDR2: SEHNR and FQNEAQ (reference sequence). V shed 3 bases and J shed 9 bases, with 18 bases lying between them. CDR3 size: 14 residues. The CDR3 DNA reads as TGTGCCAGCAGCTTTTCGGCCGCTTCCACGGGGCAGTACTTC. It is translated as CASSFSAASTGQYF.

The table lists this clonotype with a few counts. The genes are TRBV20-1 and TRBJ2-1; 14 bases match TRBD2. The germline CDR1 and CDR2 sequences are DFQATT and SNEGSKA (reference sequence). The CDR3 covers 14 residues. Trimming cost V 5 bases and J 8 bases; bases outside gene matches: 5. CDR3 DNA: TGCAGTGCTGAGACTAGCGGGAGGGACTATGAGCAGTTCTTC. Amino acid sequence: CSAETSGRDYEQFF.

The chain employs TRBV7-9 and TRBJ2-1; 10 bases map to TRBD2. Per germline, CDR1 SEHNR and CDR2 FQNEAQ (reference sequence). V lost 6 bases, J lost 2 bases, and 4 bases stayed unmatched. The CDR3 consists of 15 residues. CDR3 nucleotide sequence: TGTGCCAGCAGGGAGCGGGAGGGCGCCTACAATGAGCAGTTCTTC. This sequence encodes CASREREGAYNEQFF.

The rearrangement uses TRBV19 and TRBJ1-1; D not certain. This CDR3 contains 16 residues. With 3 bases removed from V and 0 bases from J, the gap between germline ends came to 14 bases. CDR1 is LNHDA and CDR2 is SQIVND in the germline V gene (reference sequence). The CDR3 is CASSMEWEALNTEAFF. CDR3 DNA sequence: TGTGCCAGTAGTATGGAATGGGAAGCCTTGAACACTGAAGCTTTCTTT. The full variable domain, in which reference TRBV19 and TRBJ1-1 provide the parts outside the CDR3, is DGGITQSPKYLFRKEGQNVTLSCEQNLNHDAMYWYRQDPGQGLRLIYYSQIVNDFQKGDIAEGYSVSREKKESFPLTVTSAQKNPTAFYLCASSMEWEALNTEAFFGQGTRLTVV.

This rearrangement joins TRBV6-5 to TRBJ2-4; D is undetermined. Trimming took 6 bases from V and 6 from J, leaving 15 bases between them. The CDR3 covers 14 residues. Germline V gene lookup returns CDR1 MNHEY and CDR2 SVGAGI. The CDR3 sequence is CASRAWSEPNIQYF. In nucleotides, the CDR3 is TGTGCCAGCAGGGCGTGGTCCGAGCCAAACATTCAGTACTTC.

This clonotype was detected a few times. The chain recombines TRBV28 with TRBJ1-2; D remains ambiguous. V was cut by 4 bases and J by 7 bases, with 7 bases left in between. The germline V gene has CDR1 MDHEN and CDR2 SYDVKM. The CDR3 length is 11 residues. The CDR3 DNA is TGTGCCAGCAGTTCCGATTTTGGCTACACCTTC. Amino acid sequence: CASSSDFGYTF.

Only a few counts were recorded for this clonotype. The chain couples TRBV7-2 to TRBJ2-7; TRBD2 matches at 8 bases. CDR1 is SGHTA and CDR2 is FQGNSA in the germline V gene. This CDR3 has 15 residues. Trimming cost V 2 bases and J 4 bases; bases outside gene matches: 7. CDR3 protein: CASSLSEGLAYEQYF. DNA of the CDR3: TGTGCCAGCAGCTTAAGTGAAGGACTAGCTTACGAGCAGTACTTC.

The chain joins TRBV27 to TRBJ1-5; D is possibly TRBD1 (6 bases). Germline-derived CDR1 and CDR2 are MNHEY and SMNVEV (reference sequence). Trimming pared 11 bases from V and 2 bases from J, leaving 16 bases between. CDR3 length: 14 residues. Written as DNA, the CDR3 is TGTGCCCAAGGGGGGGGGTTGGGCAATCAGCCCCAGCATTTT. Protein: CAQGGGLGNQPQHF.

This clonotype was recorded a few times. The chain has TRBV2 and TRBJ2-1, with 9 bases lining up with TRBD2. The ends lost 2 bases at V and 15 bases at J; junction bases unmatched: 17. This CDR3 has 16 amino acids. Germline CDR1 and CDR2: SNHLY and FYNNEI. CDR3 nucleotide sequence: TGTGCCAGCAGTGAACCTCGCGGGAGGGCCGTCGGTCGTCCGTTCTTC. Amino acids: CASSEPRGRAVGRPFF.

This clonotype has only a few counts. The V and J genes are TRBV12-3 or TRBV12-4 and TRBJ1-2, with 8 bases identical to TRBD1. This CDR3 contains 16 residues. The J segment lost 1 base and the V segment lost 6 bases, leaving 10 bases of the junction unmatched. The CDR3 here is CASSPPDRDFNYGYTF. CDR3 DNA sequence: TGTGCCAGCAGCCCCCCGGACAGGGATTTTAACTATGGCTACACCTTC.

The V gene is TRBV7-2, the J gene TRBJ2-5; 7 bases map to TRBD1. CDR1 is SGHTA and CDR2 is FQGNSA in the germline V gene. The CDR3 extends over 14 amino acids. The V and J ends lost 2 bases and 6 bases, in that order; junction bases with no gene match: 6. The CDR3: CASSLIGGRKTQYF. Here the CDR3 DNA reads TGTGCCAGCAGCTTAATAGGGGGCAGAAAGACCCAGTACTTC. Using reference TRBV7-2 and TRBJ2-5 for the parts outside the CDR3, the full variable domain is GAGVSQSPSNKVTEKGKDVELRCDPISGHTALYWYRQSLGQGLEFLIYFQGNSAPDKSGLPSDRFSAERTGGSVSTLTIQRTQQEDSAVYLCASSLIGGRKTQYFGPGTRLLVL.

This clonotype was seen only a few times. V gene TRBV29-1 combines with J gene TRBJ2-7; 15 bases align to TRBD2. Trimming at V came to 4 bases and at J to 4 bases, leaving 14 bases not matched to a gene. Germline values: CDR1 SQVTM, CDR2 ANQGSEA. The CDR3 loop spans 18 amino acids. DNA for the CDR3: TGCAGCGTTGCCAGGACTAGCGGGGGGGCCTTTAGAGTATACGAGCAGTACTTC. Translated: CSVARTSGGAFRVYEQYF.

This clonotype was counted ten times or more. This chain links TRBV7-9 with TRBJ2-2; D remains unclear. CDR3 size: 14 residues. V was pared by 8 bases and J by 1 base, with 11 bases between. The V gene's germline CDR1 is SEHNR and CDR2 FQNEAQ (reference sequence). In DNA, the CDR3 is TGTGCCAGCGGAAGTTACAGGAACACCGGGGAGCTGTTTTTT. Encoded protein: CASGSYRNTGELFF.

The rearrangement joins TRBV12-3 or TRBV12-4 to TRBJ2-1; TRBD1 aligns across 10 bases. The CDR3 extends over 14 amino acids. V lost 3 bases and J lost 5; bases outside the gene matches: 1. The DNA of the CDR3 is TGTGCCAGCAGTTTTGGGACAGGGGACAATGAGCAGTTCTTC. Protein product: CASSFGTGDNEQFF.

CDR3 loop: CASSPRTPTADNEKLFF. As DNA, the CDR3 is TGTGCCAGCAGTCCAAGGACCCCGACAGCAGATAATGAAAAACTGTTTTTT. This chain uses TRBV12-3 or TRBV12-4 with TRBJ1-4; TRBD1 might be the D (5 bases). The germline V and J ends were trimmed by 5 bases and 4 bases, with 20 bases remaining between them. The CDR3 has 17 residues.

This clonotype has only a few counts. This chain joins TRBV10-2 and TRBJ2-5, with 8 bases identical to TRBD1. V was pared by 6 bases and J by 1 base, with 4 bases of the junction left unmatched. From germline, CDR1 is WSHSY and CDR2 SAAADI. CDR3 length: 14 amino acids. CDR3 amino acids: CASRDRVFQETQYF. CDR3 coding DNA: TGCGCCAGCAGGGACAGGGTTTTCCAAGAGACCCAGTACTTC.

The CDR3 DNA is TGTGCCAGCAGTTTACGGAAAACTAACTATGGCTACACCTTC. It specifies CASSLRKTNYGYTF. This chain connects TRBV12-3 or TRBV12-4 to TRBJ1-2, with D unclear. The ends were cut back, 2 bases at V and 0 bases at J, with 7 bases in the middle. The CDR3 contains 14 residues.

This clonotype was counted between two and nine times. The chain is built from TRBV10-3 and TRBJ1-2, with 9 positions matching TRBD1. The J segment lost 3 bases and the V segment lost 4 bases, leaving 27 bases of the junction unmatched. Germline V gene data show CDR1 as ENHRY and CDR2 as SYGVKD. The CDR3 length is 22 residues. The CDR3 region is CAISGPGQGGLSSSPRDYGYTF. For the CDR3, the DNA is TGTGCCATCAGTGGGCCGGGACAGGGCGGCCTGAGCTCCTCCCCCAGGGACTATGGCTACACCTTC.

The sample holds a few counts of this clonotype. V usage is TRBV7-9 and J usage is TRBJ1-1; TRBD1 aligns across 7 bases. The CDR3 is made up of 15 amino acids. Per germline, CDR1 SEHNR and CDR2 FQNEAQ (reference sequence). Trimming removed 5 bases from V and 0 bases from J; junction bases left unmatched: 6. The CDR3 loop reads CASSRQGPVNTEAFF. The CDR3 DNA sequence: TGTGCCAGCAGCCGACAGGGCCCGGTGAACACTGAAGCTTTCTTT.

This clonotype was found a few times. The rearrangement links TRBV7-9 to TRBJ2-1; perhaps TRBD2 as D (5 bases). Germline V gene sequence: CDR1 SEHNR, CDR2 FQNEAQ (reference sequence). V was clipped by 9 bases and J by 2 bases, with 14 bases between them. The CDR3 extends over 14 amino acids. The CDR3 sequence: CASHRDSPYNEQFF. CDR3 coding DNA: TGTGCCAGTCACCGGGATAGCCCCTACAATGAGCAGTTCTTC.

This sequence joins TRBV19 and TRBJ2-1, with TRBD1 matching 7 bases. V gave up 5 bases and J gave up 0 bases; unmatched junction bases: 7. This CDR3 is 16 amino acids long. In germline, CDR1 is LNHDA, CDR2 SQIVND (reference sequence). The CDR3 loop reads CASSVPGTVSYNEQFF. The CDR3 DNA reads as TGTGCCAGTAGTGTACCAGGGACAGTCTCCTACAATGAGCAGTTCTTC. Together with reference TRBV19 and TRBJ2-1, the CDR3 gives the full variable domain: DGGITQSPKYLFRKEGQNVTLSCEQNLNHDAMYWYRQDPGQGLRLIYYSQIVNDFQKGDIAEGYSVSREKKESFPLTVTSAQKNPTAFYLCASSVPGTVSYNEQFFGPGTRLTVL.